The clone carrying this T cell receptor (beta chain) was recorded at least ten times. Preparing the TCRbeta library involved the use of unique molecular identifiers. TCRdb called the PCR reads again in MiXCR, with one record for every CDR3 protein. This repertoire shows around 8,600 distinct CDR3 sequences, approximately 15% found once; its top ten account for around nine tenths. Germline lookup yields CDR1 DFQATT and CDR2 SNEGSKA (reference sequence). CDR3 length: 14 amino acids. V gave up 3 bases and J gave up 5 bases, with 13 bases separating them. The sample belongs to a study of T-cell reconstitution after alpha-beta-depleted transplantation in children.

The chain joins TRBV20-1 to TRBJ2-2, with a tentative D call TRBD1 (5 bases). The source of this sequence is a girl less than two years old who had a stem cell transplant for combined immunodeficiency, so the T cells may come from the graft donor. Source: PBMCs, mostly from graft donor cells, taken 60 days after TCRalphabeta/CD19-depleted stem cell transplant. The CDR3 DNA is TGCAGTGCTAGCCACCAGGGAAGAACCGGGGAGCTGTTTTTT. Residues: CSASHQGRTGELFF.